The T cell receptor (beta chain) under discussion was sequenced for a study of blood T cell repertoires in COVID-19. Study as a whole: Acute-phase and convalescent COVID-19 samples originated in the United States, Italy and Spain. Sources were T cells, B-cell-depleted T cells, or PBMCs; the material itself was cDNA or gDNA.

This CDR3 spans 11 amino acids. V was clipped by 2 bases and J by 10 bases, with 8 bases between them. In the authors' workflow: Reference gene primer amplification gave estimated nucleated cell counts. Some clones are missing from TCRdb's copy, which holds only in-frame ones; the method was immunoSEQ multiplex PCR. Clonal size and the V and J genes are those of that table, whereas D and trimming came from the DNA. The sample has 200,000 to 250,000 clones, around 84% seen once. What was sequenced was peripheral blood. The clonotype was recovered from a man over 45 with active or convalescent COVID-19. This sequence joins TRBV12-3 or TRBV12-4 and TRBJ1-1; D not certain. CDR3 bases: TGTGCCAGCAGTTTACGTTCGTTAGCTTTCTTT. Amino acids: CASSLRSLAFF.